This entry is about one T cell receptor (beta chain). Its antigen remains unknown. The treatment is: roughly nine-day PBMC culture with coronavirus spike peptide pools or control peptides (ViraFEST assay). Unexposed donor CD4+ T cells predated the COVID-19 pandemic, collected 2011-2018. ViraFEST relied on peptide pools to expand antigen-specific T cells; the TCRs were sequenced afterward. The authors cultured 1.5 million to 2 million PBMCs per well with 7.5 to 10 IU/ml IL-2 and around 9.2 ug/ml peptide pools. The sample belongs to a study of vaccination and CD4 T cells after COVID-19. Study in general: Cells were stimulated with overlapping spike peptides from SARS-CoV-2, HCoV-NL63, HCoV-OC43 and HCoV-229E. Control cultures used a CEFX viral epitope pool, an HIV-1 Nef peptide pool, or no peptide.

The CDR3 spans 16 residues. Trimming cost V 5 bases and J 5 bases; bases outside gene matches: 9. CDR1 and CDR2 (germline): SEHNR, FQNEAQ (reference sequence). The Oncomine TCR Beta short-read assay was applied to DNA of cultured CD4+ T cells. Scientists extracted genomic DNA from CD4+ T cells grown in culture. One entry per CDR3 protein, called by TCRdb with MiXCR from the PCR reads. Seen here are thousands of distinct CDR3 sequences, around 28% observed once, and the top ten hold 11%. This sequence was found in a human donor in good health. Sequenced input: CD4+ T cells from blood, cultured in vitro. The chain links TRBV7-9 to TRBJ2-7, with 13 bases identical to TRBD2. CDR3 coding DNA: TGTGCCAGCAGCCCCGGACTAGCGGGAGTCATAAACGAGCAGTACTTC. Translating gives CASSPGLAGVINEQYF.